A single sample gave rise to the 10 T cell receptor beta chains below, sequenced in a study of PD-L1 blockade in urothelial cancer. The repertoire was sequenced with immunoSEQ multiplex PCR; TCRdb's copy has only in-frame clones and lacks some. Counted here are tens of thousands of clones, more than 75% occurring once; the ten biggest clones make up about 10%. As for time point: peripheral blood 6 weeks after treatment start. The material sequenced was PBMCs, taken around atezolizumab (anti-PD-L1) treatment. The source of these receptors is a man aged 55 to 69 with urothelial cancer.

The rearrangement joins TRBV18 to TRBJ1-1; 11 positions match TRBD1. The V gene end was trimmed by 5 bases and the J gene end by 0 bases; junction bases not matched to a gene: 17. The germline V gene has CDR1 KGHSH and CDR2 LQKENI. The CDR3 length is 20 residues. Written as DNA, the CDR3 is TGTGCCAGCTCAAATTATCCATTACCGGGACAGGGGGTGATGAACACTGAAGCTTTCTTT. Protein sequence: CASSNYPLPGQGVMNTEAFF.

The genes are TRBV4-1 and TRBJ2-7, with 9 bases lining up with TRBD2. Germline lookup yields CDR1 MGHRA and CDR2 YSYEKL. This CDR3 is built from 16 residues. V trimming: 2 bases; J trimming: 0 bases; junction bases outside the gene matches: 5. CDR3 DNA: TGCGCCAGCAGCCAAATAGCGGGGGACCCCTCCTACGAGCAGTACTTC. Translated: CASSQIAGDPSYEQYF.

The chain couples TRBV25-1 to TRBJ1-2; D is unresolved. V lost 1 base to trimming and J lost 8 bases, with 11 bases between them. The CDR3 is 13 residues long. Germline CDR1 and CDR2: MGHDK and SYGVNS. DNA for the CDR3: TGTGCCAGCAGTGAATGGCCGCGGGAAGGCTACACCTTC. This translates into CASSEWPREGYTF.

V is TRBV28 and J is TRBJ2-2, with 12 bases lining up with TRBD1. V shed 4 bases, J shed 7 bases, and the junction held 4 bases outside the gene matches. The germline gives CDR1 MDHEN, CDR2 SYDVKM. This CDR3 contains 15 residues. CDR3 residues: CASSSGQGAGGELFF. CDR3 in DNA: TGTGCCAGCAGTTCGGGACAGGGGGCCGGCGGGGAGCTGTTTTTT.

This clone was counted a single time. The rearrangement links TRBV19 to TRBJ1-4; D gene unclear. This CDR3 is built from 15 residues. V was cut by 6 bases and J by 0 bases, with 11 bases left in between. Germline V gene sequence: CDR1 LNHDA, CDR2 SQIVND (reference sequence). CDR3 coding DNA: TGTGCCAGTAGGGACCGGGGTGCAACTAATGAAAAACTGTTTTTT. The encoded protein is CASRDRGATNEKLFF.

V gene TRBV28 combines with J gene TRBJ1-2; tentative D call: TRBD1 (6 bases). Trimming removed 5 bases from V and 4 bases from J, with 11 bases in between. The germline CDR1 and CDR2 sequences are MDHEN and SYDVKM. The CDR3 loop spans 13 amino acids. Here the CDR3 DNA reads TGTGCCAGCAGTGAACAGGGATTCTATGGCTACACCTTC. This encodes CASSEQGFYGYTF.

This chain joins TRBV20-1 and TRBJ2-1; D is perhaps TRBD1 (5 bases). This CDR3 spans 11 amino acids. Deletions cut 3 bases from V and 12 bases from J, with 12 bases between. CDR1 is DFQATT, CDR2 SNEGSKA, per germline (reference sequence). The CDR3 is CSASFGQGQFF. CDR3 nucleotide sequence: TGCAGTGCTAGTTTTGGGCAGGGGCAGTTCTTC.

The CDR3 coding sequence is TGTGCCAGCAGCTTAACTAAGGGGGCTATGGGGCGTTCCCCCGGGGAGCTGTTTTTT. This codes for CASSLTKGAMGRSPGELFF. The chain recombines TRBV7-3 with TRBJ2-2; 7 nucleotides align to TRBD1. Germline CDR1 is SGHTA and CDR2 is FQGTGA. The J segment lost 6 bases and the V segment lost 0 bases, leaving 16 bases of the junction unmatched. The CDR3 consists of 19 residues. The variable domain in full, completed from reference TRBV7-3 and TRBJ2-2, reads GAGVSQTPSNKVTEKGKYVELRCDPISGHTALYWYRQSLGQGPEFLIYFQGTGAADDSGLPNDRFFAVRPEGSVSTLKIQRTERGDSAVYLCASSLTKGAMGRSPGELFFGEGSRLTVL.

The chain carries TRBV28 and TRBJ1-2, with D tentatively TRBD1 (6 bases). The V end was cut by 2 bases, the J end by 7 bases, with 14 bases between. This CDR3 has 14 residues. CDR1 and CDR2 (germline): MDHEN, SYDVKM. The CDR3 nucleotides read TGTGCCAGCAGTTTAACAGGGTCAGCTCGTGGCTACACCTTC. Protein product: CASSLTGSARGYTF.

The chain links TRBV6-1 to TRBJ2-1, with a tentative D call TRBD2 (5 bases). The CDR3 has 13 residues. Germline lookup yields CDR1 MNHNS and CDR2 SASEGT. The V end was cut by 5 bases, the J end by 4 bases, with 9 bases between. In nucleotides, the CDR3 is TGTGCCAGCAGTAAACGGGAATACAATGAGCAGTTCTTC. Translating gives CASSKREYNEQFF.